This T cell receptor (beta chain) was captured in a study of blood T cells in healthy people across ages (dated by TCRdb to the mid-2010s). As for the study more broadly: In model experiments, template switching captured roughly one uniquely barcoded TCR beta cDNA molecule for every two T cells. The study measured age-related changes in TCR beta repertoire diversity using deep sequencing normalized with unique cDNA molecular identifiers. Four age groups were formed from the donors: young (average approximately 15 years), middle-aged (just under 40), aged (roughly 59) and long-lived (approximately 80). Donors of different ages were randomly distributed across sequencing lanes to avoid experimental bias. The study analyzed two additional independent replicas of 1 million unique cDNA reads from the same blood draw for two donors, one aged 18 to 30 and one aged 80 or older. Study-level results and caveats: A strong correlation was found between observed TCR beta diversity and the percentage of naive T cells measured by flow cytometry. Compared with the aged group, the long-lived group had more naive CD4+ T cells, fewer expanded clones and increased TCR diversity, a pattern suggesting age selection. As age increased, observed TCR beta diversity per million T cells dropped in a roughly linear way, and a significant reduction was already evident by age 40. Since profiling was done on bulk unsorted PBMCs, naive and antigen-experienced compartments could not be conclusively compared. Because donor CMV infection status was unknown, age-related changes in expanded clonotypes were potentially confounded. Estimates of total diversity based on one million sequenced T cells were regarded as lower bounds and as underestimates.

Systemically healthy Caucasian individuals from Russia, some 38 in total and aged about 6 to 100 years, were included as donors. About 9.8 milliliters of peripheral blood were drawn from each donor into EDTA-treated Vacutainer tubes. PBMCs were isolated by Ficoll-Paque density-gradient centrifugation, with at least 7 million obtained per sample. Total RNA, at least 6 micrograms per sample, was extracted from PBMCs with Trizol reagent. Naive CD45RAhigh/CD27high T cell percentages were measured by flow cytometry on a PBMC aliquot from every donor. In the case of this clonotype: No cognate antigen has been identified for it. A far more abundant clone sits one base away, making this likely a read error.

The library was produced with 5' RACE. The instrument was an Illumina HiSeq 2500. A second PCR of about 7 to 12 cycles was performed with a sample-barcoded 5' primer and a J-beta primer mix. A template-switch 5' adaptor carrying 12 random nucleotides introduced a unique molecular identifier onto each TCR beta cDNA molecule. Each sample yielded at least 2.5 million CDR3-containing paired-end reads. First-strand cDNA synthesis was performed from all RNA using the Mint cDNA synthesis kit, with priming by a TRBC-specific oligonucleotide. Following uracil-DNA glycosylase treatment, all cDNA underwent a first 18-cycle PCR with the universal primers M1SS and BC2_uni_R. Concerning the study's data processing: For normalization, 1 million high-quality reads were randomly selected from each sample, with every read carrying a distinct molecular identifier. Instead of being binned into consensus sequences, reads with shared molecular identifiers were discarded. CDR3 identification, clonotype clustering and error correction used MiTCR with a Q25 quality threshold and the strictest error-elimination algorithm. A nonparametric unseen species model with Euler transformation was used to estimate a lower bound on total TCR beta diversity. TCRdb took the public reads, trimmed them with fastp at Q25, ran MiXCR for clone calling and kept in-frame beta chains. Merged by CDR3 protein, the rows form single entries marked with the most common genes and DNA. TCRdb, rather than the study authors, made the V and J calls. This sample gives around 1,700,000 distinct CDR3 sequences in total; roughly 28% of them show up just once. The ten largest clones represent 7.7% of the sample.

CDR1 and CDR2 are read off the germline V gene as SGHRS and YFSETQ. V is shortened by 4 bases, J by 13 bases, and the region joining them spans 18 bases. The CDR3, cysteine through phenylalanine, is 13 amino acids long. Just the 39-base CDR3 DNA is kept, in frame starting at base 1. The source of this sequence is a woman in her 30s in good health. Recombination joined TRBV5-1 with TRBJ2-4; TRBD1 could be the D gene, as 6 bases match. The sequencing input was blood. The sequenced DNA: TGCGCCAGCAGCCTTGACAGGACCTACGGGCAGTACTTC. It specifies CASSLDRTYGQYF.